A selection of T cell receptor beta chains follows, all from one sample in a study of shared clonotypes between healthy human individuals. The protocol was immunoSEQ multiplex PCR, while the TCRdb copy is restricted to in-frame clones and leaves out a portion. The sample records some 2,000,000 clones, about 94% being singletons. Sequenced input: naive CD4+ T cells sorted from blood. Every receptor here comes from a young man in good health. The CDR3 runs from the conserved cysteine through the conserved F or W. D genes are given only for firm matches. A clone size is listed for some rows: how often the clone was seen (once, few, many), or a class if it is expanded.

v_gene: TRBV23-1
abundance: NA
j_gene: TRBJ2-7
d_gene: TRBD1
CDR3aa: CASRRQGCEQYF
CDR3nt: TGCGCCAGCAGGCGACAGGGGTGCGAGCAGTACTTC

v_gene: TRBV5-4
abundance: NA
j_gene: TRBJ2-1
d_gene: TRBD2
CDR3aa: CASSAGTSGFNEQFF
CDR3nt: TGTGCCAGCAGCGCCGGGACTAGTGGGTTTAATGAGCAGTTCTTC

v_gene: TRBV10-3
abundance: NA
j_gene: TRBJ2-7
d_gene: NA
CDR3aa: CAISEGQVSYEQYF
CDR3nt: TGTGCCATCAGTGAGGGGCAGGTCTCCTACGAGCAGTACTTC

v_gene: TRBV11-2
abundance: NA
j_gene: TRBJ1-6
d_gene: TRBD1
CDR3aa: CASSFGRGPGAALHF
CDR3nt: TGTGCCAGCAGCTTCGGCAGGGGGCCCGGCGCGGCCCTCCACTTT

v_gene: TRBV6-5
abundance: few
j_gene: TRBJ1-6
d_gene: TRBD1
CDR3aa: CASSLDRDRNSPLHF
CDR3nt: TGTGCCAGCAGTCTTGACCGGGACAGGAATTCACCCCTCCACTTT

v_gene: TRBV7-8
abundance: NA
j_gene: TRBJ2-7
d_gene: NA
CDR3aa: CASSLGAGKTYEQYF
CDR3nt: TGTGCCAGCAGCTTGGGTGCAGGCAAGACCTACGAGCAGTACTTC

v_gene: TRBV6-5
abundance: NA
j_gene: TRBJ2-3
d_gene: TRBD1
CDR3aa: CATDPGQGSADTQYF
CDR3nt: TGTGCCACCGACCCCGGACAGGGTAGTGCAGATACGCAGTATTTT

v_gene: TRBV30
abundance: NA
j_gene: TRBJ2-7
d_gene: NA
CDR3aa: CAWSEAKSEQYF
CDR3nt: TGTGCCTGGAGTGAGGCGAAAAGCGAGCAGTACTTC

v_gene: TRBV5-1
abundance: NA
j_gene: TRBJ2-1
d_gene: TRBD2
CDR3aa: CASSLGGKETSGRGAYNEQFF
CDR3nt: TGCGCCAGCAGCTTGGGAGGGAAGGAGACTAGCGGGAGGGGCGCCTACAATGAGCAGTTCTTC

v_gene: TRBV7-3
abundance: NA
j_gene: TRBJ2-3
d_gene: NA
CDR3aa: CASSLYQSGTDTQYF
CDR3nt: TGTGCCAGCAGCTTATATCAATCAGGCACAGATACGCAGTATTTT

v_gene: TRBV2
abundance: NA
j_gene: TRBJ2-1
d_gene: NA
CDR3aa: CASSEWGARRFF
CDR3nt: TGTGCCAGCAGTGAGTGGGGGGCGCGCCGGTTCTTC

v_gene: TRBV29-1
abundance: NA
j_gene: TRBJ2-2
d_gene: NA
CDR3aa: CSVNRDTGELFF
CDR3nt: TGCAGCGTCAACAGGGACACCGGGGAGCTGTTTTTT

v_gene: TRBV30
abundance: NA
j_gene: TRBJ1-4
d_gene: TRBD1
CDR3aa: CAWQQGVREKLFF
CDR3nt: TGTGCCTGGCAACAGGGGGTCCGTGAAAAACTGTTTTTT

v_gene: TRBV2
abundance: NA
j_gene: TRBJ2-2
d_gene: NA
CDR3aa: CASTRLGLATGELFF
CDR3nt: TGTGCCAGCACCCGTTTAGGGCTAGCGACCGGGGAGCTGTTTTTT

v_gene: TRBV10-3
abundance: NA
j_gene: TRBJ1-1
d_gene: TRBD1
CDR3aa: CAIRSDRENTEAFF
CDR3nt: TGTGCCATCAGGTCAGACAGGGAGAACACTGAAGCTTTCTTT

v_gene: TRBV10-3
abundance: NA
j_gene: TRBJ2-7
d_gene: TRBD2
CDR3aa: CATRGEGHYEQYF
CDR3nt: TGTGCCACTCGGGGGGAGGGCCACTACGAGCAGTACTTC

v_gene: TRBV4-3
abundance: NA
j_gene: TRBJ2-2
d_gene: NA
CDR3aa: CASSRALASGELFF
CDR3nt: TGCGCCAGCAGCCGCGCCCTAGCTTCCGGGGAGCTGTTTTTT

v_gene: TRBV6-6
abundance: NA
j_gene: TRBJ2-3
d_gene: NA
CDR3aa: CASSPSAGAEDTQYF
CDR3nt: TGTGCCAGCAGTCCGTCGGCGGGGGCCGAAGATACGCAGTATTTT

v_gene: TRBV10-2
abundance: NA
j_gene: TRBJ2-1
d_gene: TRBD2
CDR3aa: CASSESKPGLANYNEQFF
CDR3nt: TGCGCCAGCAGTGAGTCCAAACCGGGACTAGCGAACTACAATGAGCAGTTCTTC

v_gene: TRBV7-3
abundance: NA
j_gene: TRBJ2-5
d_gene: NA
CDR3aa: CASSPTSVETQYF
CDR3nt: TGTGCCAGCAGCCCGACTAGTGTCGAGACCCAGTACTTC

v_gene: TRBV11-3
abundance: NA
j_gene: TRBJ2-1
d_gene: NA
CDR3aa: CASSLPDTRTGTGYGQFF
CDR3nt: TGTGCCAGCAGCTTACCAGACACTAGAACGGGAACCGGGTACGGGCAGTTCTTC

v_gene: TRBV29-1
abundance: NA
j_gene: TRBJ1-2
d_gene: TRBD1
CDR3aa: CSVFDRDYGYTF
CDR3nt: TGCAGCGTTTTCGACAGGGACTATGGCTACACCTTC

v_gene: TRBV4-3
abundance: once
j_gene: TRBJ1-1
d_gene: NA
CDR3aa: CASSQDGRTEAFF
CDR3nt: TGCGCCAGCAGCCAAGACGGGCGCACTGAAGCTTTCTTT

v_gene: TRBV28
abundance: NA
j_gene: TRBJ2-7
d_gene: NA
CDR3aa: CASSSPGRSYEQYF
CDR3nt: TGTGCCAGCAGTTCCCCGGGCCGCTCCTACGAGCAGTACTTC

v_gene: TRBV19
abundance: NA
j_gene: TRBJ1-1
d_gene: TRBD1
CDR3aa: CASSARDRGYNTEAFF
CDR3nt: TGTGCCAGTAGTGCCCGGGACAGGGGTTATAACACTGAAGCTTTCTTT

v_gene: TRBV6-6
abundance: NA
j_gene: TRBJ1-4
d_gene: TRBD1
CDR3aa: CASSSGTGFNEKLFF
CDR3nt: TGTGCCAGCAGTTCTGGGACAGGCTTTAATGAAAAACTGTTTTTT

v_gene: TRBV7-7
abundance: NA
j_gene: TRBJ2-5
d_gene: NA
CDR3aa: CASSLVLKETQYF
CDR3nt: TGTGCTAGCAGCTTAGTCCTAAAAGAGACCCAGTACTTC

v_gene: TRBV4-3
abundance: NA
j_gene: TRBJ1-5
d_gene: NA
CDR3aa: CASSQERGESNQPQHF
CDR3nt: TGCGCCAGCAGCCAAGAACGAGGGGAAAGCAATCAGCCCCAGCATTTT

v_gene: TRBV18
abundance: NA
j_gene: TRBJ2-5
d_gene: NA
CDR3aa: CASSPRLRETQYF
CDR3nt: TGTGCCAGCTCACCAAGGTTGCGGGAGACCCAGTACTTC

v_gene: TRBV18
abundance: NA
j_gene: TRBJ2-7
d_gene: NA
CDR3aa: CASSPRDISSYEQYF
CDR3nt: TGTGCCAGCTCACCCCGGGACATTAGCTCCTACGAGCAGTACTTC

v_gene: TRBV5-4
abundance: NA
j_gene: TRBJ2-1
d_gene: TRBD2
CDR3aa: CASSLAASGRANEQFF
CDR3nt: TGTGCCAGCAGCTTGGCAGCTAGCGGGAGGGCTAATGAGCAGTTCTTC

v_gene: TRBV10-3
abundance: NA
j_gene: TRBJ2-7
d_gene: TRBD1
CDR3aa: CAAGTGFYEQYF
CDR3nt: TGTGCCGCCGGGACAGGTTTCTACGAGCAGTACTTC

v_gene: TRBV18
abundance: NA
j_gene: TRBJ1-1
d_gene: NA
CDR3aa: CASSQSGGEAFF
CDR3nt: TGTGCCAGCTCCCAATCGGGGGGGGAAGCTTTCTTT

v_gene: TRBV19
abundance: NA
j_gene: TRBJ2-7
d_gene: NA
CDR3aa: CASKCPDEQYF
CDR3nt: TGTGCCAGCAAGTGTCCTGATGAGCAGTACTTC

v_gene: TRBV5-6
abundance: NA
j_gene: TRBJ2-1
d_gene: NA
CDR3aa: CASSLVKEQFF
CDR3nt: TGTGCCAGCAGCTTGGTTAAGGAACAGTTCTTC

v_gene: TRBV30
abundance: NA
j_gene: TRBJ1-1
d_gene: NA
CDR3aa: CAWSNIGYTEAFF
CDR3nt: TGTGCCTGGAGTAACATAGGATACACTGAAGCTTTCTTT

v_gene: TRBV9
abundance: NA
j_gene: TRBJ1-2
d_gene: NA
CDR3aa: CASSVGAGSFSYGYTF
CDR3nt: TGTGCCAGCAGCGTAGGGGCAGGGTCCTTTTCATATGGCTACACCTTC

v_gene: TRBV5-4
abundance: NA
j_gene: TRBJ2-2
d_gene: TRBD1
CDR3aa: CASSPGQKNTGELFF
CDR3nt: TGTGCCAGCAGCCCGGGACAGAAGAACACCGGGGAGCTGTTTTTT

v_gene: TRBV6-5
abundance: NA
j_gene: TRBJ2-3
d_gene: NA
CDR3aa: CASSWISRGSTDTQYF
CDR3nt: TGTGCCAGCAGTTGGATTTCCCGCGGTAGCACAGATACGCAGTATTTT

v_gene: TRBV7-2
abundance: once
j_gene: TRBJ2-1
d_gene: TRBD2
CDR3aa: CASSPPTSRNEQFF
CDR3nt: TGTGCCAGCAGCCCCCCGACTAGCAGGAATGAGCAGTTCTTC

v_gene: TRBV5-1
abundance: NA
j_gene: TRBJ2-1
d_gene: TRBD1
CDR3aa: CASSLRQGADEQFF
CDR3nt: TGCGCCAGCAGCCTAAGACAGGGGGCTGATGAGCAGTTCTTC

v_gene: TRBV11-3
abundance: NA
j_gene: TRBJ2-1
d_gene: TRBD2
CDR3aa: CASSLAGGPTGEQFF
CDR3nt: TGTGCCAGCAGCTTAGCGGGAGGGCCAACGGGTGAGCAGTTCTTC

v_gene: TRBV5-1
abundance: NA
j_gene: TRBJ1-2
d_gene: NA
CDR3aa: CASSITTGPRGYTF
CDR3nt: TGCGCCAGCAGCATTACCACAGGGCCGAGGGGCTACACCTTC

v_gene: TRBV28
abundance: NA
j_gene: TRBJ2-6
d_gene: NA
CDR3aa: CASLPGGSGANVLTF
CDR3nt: TGTGCCAGCTTGCCCGGGGGCTCTGGGGCCAACGTCCTGACTTTC

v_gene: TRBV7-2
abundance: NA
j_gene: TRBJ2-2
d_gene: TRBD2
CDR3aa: CASGREGPSGELFF
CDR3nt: TGTGCCAGCGGGCGGGAGGGCCCGTCCGGGGAGCTGTTTTTT

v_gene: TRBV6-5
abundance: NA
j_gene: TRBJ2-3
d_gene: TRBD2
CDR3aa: CASTPAGGTDTQYF
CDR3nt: TGTGCCAGCACCCCAGCGGGGGGCACAGATACGCAGTATTTT

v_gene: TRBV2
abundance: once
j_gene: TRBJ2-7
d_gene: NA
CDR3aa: CASIVREVYEQYF
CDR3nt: TGTGCCAGCATAGTCAGGGAGGTCTACGAGCAGTACTTC

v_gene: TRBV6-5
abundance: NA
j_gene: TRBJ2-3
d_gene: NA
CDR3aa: CASSYFRAGGTDTQYF
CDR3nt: TGTGCCAGCAGTTACTTCCGGGCAGGGGGCACAGATACGCAGTATTTT

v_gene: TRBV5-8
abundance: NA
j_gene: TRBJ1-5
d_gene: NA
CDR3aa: CASSLDGWDQPQHF
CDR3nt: TGTGCCAGCAGCTTGGATGGTTGGGATCAGCCCCAGCATTTT

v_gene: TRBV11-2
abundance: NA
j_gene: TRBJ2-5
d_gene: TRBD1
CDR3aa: CASSPGQGARETQYF
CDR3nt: TGTGCCAGCAGCCCTGGACAGGGGGCCCGGGAGACCCAGTACTTC

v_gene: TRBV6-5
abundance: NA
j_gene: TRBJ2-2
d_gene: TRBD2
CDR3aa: CASSSLSGRRTGELFF
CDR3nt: TGTGCCAGCAGTTCCTTAAGCGGGAGGCGAACCGGGGAGCTGTTTTTT

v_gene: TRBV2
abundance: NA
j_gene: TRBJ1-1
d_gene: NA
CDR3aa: CASSERGWTEAFF
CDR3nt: TGTGCCAGCAGTGAACGGGGTTGGACTGAAGCTTTCTTT

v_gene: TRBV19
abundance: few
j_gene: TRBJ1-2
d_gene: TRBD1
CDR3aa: CASSMTPGQGHYGYTF
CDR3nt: TGTGCCAGTAGTATGACTCCGGGACAGGGCCACTATGGCTACACCTTC

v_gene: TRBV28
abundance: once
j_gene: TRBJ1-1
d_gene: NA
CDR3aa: CAGKDSWNTEAFF
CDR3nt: TGTGCCGGCAAGGACAGTTGGAACACTGAAGCTTTCTTT

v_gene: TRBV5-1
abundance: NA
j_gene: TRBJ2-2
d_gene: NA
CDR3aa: CASSLGSSGNTGELFF
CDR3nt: TGCGCCAGCAGCTTGGGCAGTAGCGGGAACACCGGGGAGCTGTTTTTT

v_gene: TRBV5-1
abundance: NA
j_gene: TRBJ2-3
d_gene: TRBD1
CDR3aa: CASSPGTGVGDTQYF
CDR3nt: TGCGCCAGCAGCCCCGGGACAGGGGTCGGAGATACGCAGTATTTT

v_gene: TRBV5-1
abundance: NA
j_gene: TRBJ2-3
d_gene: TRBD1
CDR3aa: CASSSDRAWGTDTQYF
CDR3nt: TGCGCCAGCAGCTCGGACAGGGCGTGGGGCACAGATACGCAGTATTTT